Below, 30 T cell receptor beta chains from the same sample are listed, as sequenced in a study of vaccination and CD4 T cells after COVID-19 (dated by TCRdb to 2021 to 2024). These receptors' targets are unknown. The sample's treatment or condition label, in plain terms: approximately nine-day PBMC culture with coronavirus spike peptide pools or control peptides (ViraFEST assay). Library generation was performed with PCR. Instrument used: Illumina iSeq 100. At the Johns Hopkins FTIC core, DNA from the cultured CD4+ T cells underwent TCR sequencing with the Oncomine TCR Beta short-read assay. In-frame beta chains were kept once TCRdb had trimmed the public reads at Q25 with fastp and called clones with MiXCR. Each entry is one CDR3 protein sequence, shown with its most common DNA and genes. This sample comprises some 3,500 distinct CDR3 sequences, over 60% of them detected only once. In total, the top ten clones hold over 20% of the sample.

The sample comprised CD4+ T cells from blood, cultured in vitro. The receptors shown here come from a human donor who had recovered from COVID-19.

CDR3 sequence reads: CATGGLVAGGIGEQFF. The CDR3 DNA reads as TGTGCCACCGGAGGTCTCGTAGCGGGGGGAATTGGTGAGCAGTTCTTC. The chain couples TRBV15 to TRBJ2-1; TRBD2 matches at 10 bases. V trimming: 8 bases; J trimming: 9 bases; junction bases outside the gene matches: 16. The CDR3 spans 16 residues. Germline loops: CDR1 LNHNV, CDR2 YYDKDF (reference sequence).

This clonotype was detected once. The V gene is TRBV7-2, the J gene TRBJ1-1; TRBD1 matches 7 bases. There are 15 residues in the CDR3. Germline V CDR1 and CDR2: SGHTA, FQGNSA. The V gene end was trimmed by 5 bases and the J gene end by 0 bases; junction bases not matched to a gene: 6. CDR3 in DNA: TGTGCCAGCAGCCTTTCGGGACAGCTGAACACTGAAGCTTTCTTT. This sequence encodes CASSLSGQLNTEAFF. The entire variable domain, with the rest obtained from reference TRBV7-2 and TRBJ1-1, is as follows: GAGVSQSPSNKVTEKGKDVELRCDPISGHTALYWYRQSLGQGLEFLIYFQGNSAPDKSGLPSDRFSAERTGGSVSTLTIQRTQQEDSAVYLCASSLSGQLNTEAFFGQGTRLTVV.

The rearrangement links TRBV10-2 to TRBJ2-7, with D unclear. The CDR3 is 13 residues long. Germline assignment: CDR1 WSHSY and CDR2 SAAADI. Trimming stripped 4 bases from V and 0 bases from J, with 7 bases between. CDR3 amino acids: CASSGRNSYEQYF. The DNA of the CDR3 is TGCGCCAGCAGTGGACGGAACTCCTACGAGCAGTACTTC.

The chain is built from TRBV25-1 and TRBJ2-2; D remains unclear. In germline, CDR1 is MGHDK, CDR2 SYGVNS. The V end lost 7 bases, the J end lost 1 base, and 16 bases lay between the germline ends. The CDR3 is 16 residues long. The CDR3 nucleotides are TGTGCCAGCACCCCGAATATATTACTGAACACCGGGGAGCTGTTTTTT. It translates to CASTPNILLNTGELFF.

The count of this clonotype is one. The rearrangement joins TRBV19 to TRBJ2-6; D gene uncertain. Trimming took 11 bases from V and 0 from J, leaving 8 bases between them. In germline, CDR1 is LNHDA, CDR2 SQIVND (reference sequence). CDR3 length: 13 amino acids. This CDR3 is CAGRLSGANVLTF. DNA for the CDR3: TGTGCCGGACGCCTCTCTGGGGCCAACGTCCTGACTTTC.

The chain employs TRBV6-2 or TRBV6-3 and TRBJ1-2; 11 bases fit TRBD1. In germline, CDR1 is MNHEY, CDR2 SVGEGT. Germline trimming cut 5 bases from V and 6 bases from J; bases unmatched to any gene: 8. This CDR3 comprises 15 residues. Written as DNA, the CDR3 is TGTGCCAGCAGTATACGGACAGGGGGCTTGAATGGCTACACCTTC. It codes for CASSIRTGGLNGYTF.

The rearrangement links TRBV20-1 to TRBJ1-1, with D possibly TRBD1 on 5 matching bases. Germline CDR1 is DFQATT and CDR2 is SNEGSKA (reference sequence). The CDR3 has 13 amino acids. Trimming shortened V by 6 bases and J by 4 bases, and 15 bases separated the two germline ends. CDR3 bases: TGCAGTGCCGGGGGACCTTTGGGCACTGAAGCTTTCTTT. This gives the protein CSAGGPLGTEAFF.

V gene TRBV20-1 combines with J gene TRBJ2-2; possible D gene TRBD1, 5 bases. Germline CDR1 is DFQATT and CDR2 is SNEGSKA (reference sequence). The CDR3 consists of 11 residues. Deletions cut 6 bases from V and 7 bases from J, with 9 bases between. The CDR3 is CSAQTVGELFF. CDR3 in DNA: TGCAGTGCCCAGACAGTCGGGGAGCTGTTTTTT.

In the case of this clonotype: Sequence at one end of the junction differs from germline and may be a read error. The gene calls are TRBV20-1 and TRBJ1-6, with 10 positions matching TRBD1. Germline V lookup: CDR1 DFQATT, CDR2 SNEGSKA (reference sequence). The CDR3 covers 14 residues. The CDR3 DNA follows: TGCAGTGCCAGAGCCGGGACAGGGGCTTCACCCCTCCACTTT. Translated, it gives CSARAGTGASPLHF.

The V gene is TRBV20-1, the J gene TRBJ2-2; 8 nucleotides line up with TRBD2. With V trimmed by 1 base and J by 0 bases, 7 bases remained unmatched. The CDR3 runs to 17 residues. Germline CDR1 DFQATT, CDR2 SNEGSKA (reference sequence). CDR3 sequence reads: CSARGGVGLANTGELFF. Written as DNA, the CDR3 is TGCAGTGCTAGAGGGGGCGTGGGACTAGCGAACACCGGGGAGCTGTTTTTT.

The chain is built from TRBV28 and TRBJ1-2; D unclear. V shed 2 bases and J shed 8 bases, with 9 bases lying between them. Germline loops: CDR1 MDHEN, CDR2 SYDVKM. The CDR3 spans 12 residues. The CDR3 DNA reads as TGTGCCAGCAGTTTAATCGGGGAAGGCTACACCTTC. It yields the protein CASSLIGEGYTF.

The chain links TRBV6-1 to TRBJ1-1; TRBD1 is a possible D gene (5 bases). The CDR3 runs to 14 residues. Germline V gene lookup returns CDR1 MNHNS and CDR2 SASEGT. V gave up 6 bases and J gave up 4 bases, with 15 bases separating them. This CDR3 is CASRFREGSTEAFF. In DNA, the CDR3 is TGTGCCAGCAGATTCAGGGAGGGTAGCACTGAAGCTTTCTTT.

The V gene is TRBV6-2 or TRBV6-3, the J gene TRBJ1-5, with TRBD1 matching over 7 bases. J was trimmed by 3 bases and V by 6 bases; bases with no gene match: 8. Germline values: CDR1 MNHEY, CDR2 SVGEGT. The CDR3 is 15 amino acids. In DNA form, the CDR3 reads TGTGCCAGCAGAAGGACAGGACGACCCAATCAGCCCCAGCATTTT. This translates into CASRRTGRPNQPQHF.

The table lists this clonotype with a few counts. V gene TRBV7-2 combines with J gene TRBJ1-5; 11 bases are shared with TRBD1. This CDR3 has 19 residues. The junction had 10 bases not matched to a gene; V was cut back by 3 bases and J by 0 bases. Germline loops: CDR1 SGHTA, CDR2 FQGNSA. For the CDR3, the DNA is TGTGCCAGCAGCTTGTTACCGGGACAGGGGGTGATTAGCAATCAGCCCCAGCATTTT. The encoded protein is CASSLLPGQGVISNQPQHF.

V is TRBV28 and J is TRBJ2-2; 11 bases are shared with TRBD2. Per germline, CDR1 MDHEN and CDR2 SYDVKM. This CDR3 has 16 residues. V lost 4 bases, J lost 5 bases, and 6 bases stayed unmatched. The CDR3 sequence is CASSSSRLAGTGELFF. The CDR3 nucleotides are TGTGCCAGCAGTTCATCGCGACTAGCGGGGACCGGGGAGCTGTTTTTT.

The chain links TRBV5-4 to TRBJ2-3, with no clear D. The germline CDR1 and CDR2 sequences are SGHNT and YYREEE (reference sequence). The CDR3 runs 17 residues. V lost 0 bases and J 1 base, leaving 15 bases between the germline ends. The CDR3 protein is CASSLARVRGRTDTQYF. CDR3 DNA sequence: TGTGCCAGCAGCTTGGCCCGAGTTAGAGGCCGCACAGATACGCAGTATTTT.

This chain connects TRBV2 to TRBJ1-5; 8 positions agree with TRBD1. This CDR3 is 14 amino acids long. The junction had 2 bases not matched to a gene; V was cut back by 3 bases and J by 4 bases. The germline V gene has CDR1 SNHLY and CDR2 FYNNEI. The CDR3: CASSENRGNQPQHF. The DNA of the CDR3 is TGTGCCAGCAGTGAGAACAGGGGGAATCAGCCCCAGCATTTT. Full variable domain (rest looked up from reference TRBV2 and TRBJ1-5): EPEVTQTPSHQVTQMGQEVILRCVPISNHLYFYWYRQILGQKVEFLVSFYNNEISEKSEIFDDQFSVERPDGSNFTLKIRSTKLEDSAMYFCASSENRGNQPQHFGDGTRLSIL.

The V call is TRBV20-1, the J call TRBJ1-5; D unclear. The V gene's germline CDR1 is DFQATT and CDR2 SNEGSKA (reference sequence). Trimming left V 3 bases short and J 2 bases short, with 11 bases between. The CDR3 loop spans 14 amino acids. The DNA of the CDR3 is TGCAGTGCTAGGAAGTCGGCCGGCAATCAGCCCCAGCATTTT. Protein: CSARKSAGNQPQHF.

The chain couples TRBV19 to TRBJ1-2; 7 nucleotides line up with TRBD1. Losses at the gene ends were 8 bases for V and 4 bases for J; bases not matched to a gene: 10. Germline V gene data show CDR1 as LNHDA and CDR2 as SQIVND (reference sequence). The CDR3 has 14 residues. In nucleotides, the CDR3 is TGTGCCAGTCGTAGAACAGGGGAGCCCTATGGCTACACCTTC. Encoded protein: CASRRTGEPYGYTF.

The chain recombines TRBV6-1 with TRBJ1-2; no clear D gene. V was cut by 7 bases and J by 5 bases, with 11 bases left in between. This CDR3 has 12 amino acids. The germline gives CDR1 MNHNS, CDR2 SASEGT. The CDR3 DNA follows: TGTGCCAGCAAGGATGTAGTTTATGGCTACACCTTC. Its protein product is CASKDVVYGYTF.

The chain carries TRBV6-4 and TRBJ2-3; TRBD2 matches at 10 bases. CDR1 and CDR2 from the germline V gene are MRHNA and SNTAGT. This CDR3 spans 15 amino acids. The junction had 3 bases not matched to a gene; V was cut back by 3 bases and J by 3 bases. CDR3 sequence reads: CASSESGGETDTQYF. The CDR3 DNA sequence: TGTGCCAGCAGTGAAAGCGGGGGGGAAACAGATACGCAGTATTTT.

With regard to this clonotype: This is likely an artifact of a read error, given a far larger clone one base away. J is TRBJ2-3 and V is TRBV2; weak D call: TRBD2 (6 bases). CDR1 SNHLY and CDR2 FYNNEI come from the germline V gene. This CDR3 is built from 15 residues. The V and J ends lost 3 bases and 3 bases respectively, with 13 bases between them. The CDR3 sequence: CASSDRGILTDTQYF. As DNA, the CDR3 is TGTGCCAGCAGTGATCGGGGGATTTTGACAGATACGCAGTATTTT.

V gene TRBV6-1 combines with J gene TRBJ1-5; TRBD1 is a possible D gene (6 bases). The CDR3 extends over 14 amino acids. V was pared by 7 bases and J by 5 bases, with 15 bases between. Per germline, CDR1 MNHNS and CDR2 SASEGT. The CDR3 DNA is TGTGCCAGCATAGCAGGGGCGAGGGATCAGCCCCAGCATTTT. This encodes CASIAGARDQPQHF.

By share, this clonotype counts as medium-sized. The chain recombines TRBV20-1 with TRBJ1-2; the D gene is possibly TRBD1 (6 bases). Germline CDR1 is DFQATT and CDR2 is SNEGSKA (reference sequence). The ends were cut back, 3 bases at V and 8 bases at J, with 10 bases in the middle. This CDR3 spans 11 amino acids. The CDR3 protein is CSASSRGGYTF. CDR3 DNA: TGCAGTGCTAGTTCCAGGGGAGGCTACACCTTC.

This clonotype is classed as large. CDR3: CASSLGRGQGYQPQHF. The CDR3 DNA reads as TGTGCCAGCAGCTTAGGACGGGGACAGGGGTATCAGCCCCAGCATTTT. The chain uses TRBV7-9 and TRBJ1-5; TRBD1 matches at 10 bases. Germline V gene sequence: CDR1 SEHNR, CDR2 FQNEAQ (reference sequence). The V segment lost 1 base and the J segment 5 bases; nucleotides outside the gene matches: 5. The CDR3 is 16 residues long.

This clonotype occurred once. This sequence joins TRBV24-1 and TRBJ1-2; 7 bases map to TRBD1. The CDR3 length is 14 residues. With V trimmed by 4 bases and J by 6 bases, 7 bases remained unmatched. CDR1 and CDR2 from the germline V gene are KGHDR and SFDVKD. CDR3 loop: CATSDLQGRNGYTF. The CDR3 DNA reads TGTGCCACCAGTGACTTACAGGGGCGGAATGGCTACACCTTC.

The CDR3 DNA reads TGTGCCAGCAGCTACGGGGCGCCGGGGTTCTATGGCTACACCTTC. It codes for CASSYGAPGFYGYTF. The chain combines TRBV7-9 with TRBJ1-2; possibly TRBD1 for D (5 bases). The V gene lost 4 bases and the J gene lost 4 bases, with 16 bases spanning the gap. Germline loops: CDR1 SEHNR, CDR2 FQNEAQ (reference sequence). The CDR3 has 15 residues.

V usage is TRBV19 and J usage is TRBJ2-7; D is undetermined. The germline V and J ends were trimmed by 4 bases and 2 bases, with 3 bases remaining between them. This CDR3 spans 11 amino acids. Germline CDR1 is LNHDA and CDR2 is SQIVND (reference sequence). The CDR3 nucleotides read TGTGCCAGTAGTACCACCTACGAGCAGTACTTC. Its protein is CASSTTYEQYF. The full variable domain, its missing parts supplied by reference TRBV19 and TRBJ2-7, is DGGITQSPKYLFRKEGQNVTLSCEQNLNHDAMYWYRQDPGQGLRLIYYSQIVNDFQKGDIAEGYSVSREKKESFPLTVTSAQKNPTAFYLCASSTTYEQYFGPGTRLTVT.

The table lists this clonotype with a count of one. The V call is TRBV20-1, the J call TRBJ1-6; 11 bases agree with TRBD1. J gave up 0 bases and V 2 bases, and 12 bases lay outside the gene matches. The CDR3 sequence is 20 residues long. CDR1 and CDR2 from the germline V gene are DFQATT and SNEGSKA (reference sequence). In DNA form, the CDR3 reads TGCAGTGCTAGACAATTTCCGGGACAGGGGGTTCTCTCCTATAATTCACCCCTCCACTTT. As protein: CSARQFPGQGVLSYNSPLHF.

This clonotype was observed a handful of times. Written as DNA, the CDR3 is TGTGCCAGCAGCTTACGCTTCGGCGGGGGGCGTTACAATGAGCAGTTCTTC. Its translation: CASSLRFGGGRYNEQFF. The chain carries TRBV7-2 and TRBJ2-1, with 8 nucleotides matching TRBD2. Germline V gives CDR1 SGHTA, CDR2 FQGNSA. CDR3 length: 17 residues. The V segment lost 2 bases and the J segment 4 bases; nucleotides outside the gene matches: 10.